The 18 T cell receptor beta chains in this list originate from one sample, sequenced in a study of cytomegalovirus exposure and HLA in healthy donors. PCR primers comprised 60 Vbeta and 13 Jbeta primers. Profiled with immunoSEQ multiplex PCR; TCRdb holds only in-frame clones, not every one. The sample lists about 150,000 clones, over 75% occurring once. The sequencing sample was made of PBMCs. All receptors come from a woman in her thirties in good health and CMV-seronegative.

V gene TRBV15 combines with J gene TRBJ1-2; a possible D gene is TRBD1 (5 bases). The CDR3 is 16 residues long. The germline CDR1 and CDR2 sequences are LNHNV and YYDKDF (reference sequence). V was cut by 0 bases and J by 12 bases, with 23 bases left in between. CDR3 DNA sequence: TGTGCCACCAGCAGAGATAACGCCGTAACGGGGGAAGGAGACACCTTC. It translates to CATSRDNAVTGEGDTF.

The chain is built from TRBV19 and TRBJ1-2; no definite D call. The CDR3 loop spans 13 amino acids. Trimming took off 1 base at V and 2 bases at J, with 5 bases between the two ends. Germline values: CDR1 LNHDA, CDR2 SQIVND (reference sequence). CDR3 nucleotide sequence: TGTGCCAGTAGTATAGTTAAAAACTATGGCTACACCTTC. Protein sequence: CASSIVKNYGYTF. Drawing the rest from reference TRBV19 and TRBJ1-2, the complete variable domain is DGGITQSPKYLFRKEGQNVTLSCEQNLNHDAMYWYRQDPGQGLRLIYYSQIVNDFQKGDIAEGYSVSREKKESFPLTVTSAQKNPTAFYLCASSIVKNYGYTFGSGTRLTVV.

The rearrangement links TRBV27 to TRBJ1-6, with TRBD1 identical over 8 bases. From germline, CDR1 is MNHEY and CDR2 SMNVEV (reference sequence). The trim removed 4 bases at V and 8 bases at J, leaving 13 bases unmatched. The CDR3 contains 17 residues. In nucleotides, the CDR3 is TGTGCCAGCAGTTATGTCACAGGGGGAGACGGCTATTCACCCCTCCACTTT. Residues: CASSYVTGGDGYSPLHF.

V is TRBV11-1 and J is TRBJ1-1, with a tentative D call TRBD1 (5 bases). This CDR3 comprises 14 residues. V was pared by 4 bases and J by 8 bases, with 17 bases between. Germline CDR1 is SGHAT and CDR2 is FQDESV (reference sequence). CDR3 amino acids: CASSYDGRAGEAFF. CDR3 in DNA: TGTGCCAGCAGCTACGATGGCAGGGCGGGGGAAGCTTTCTTT.

The CDR3 loop is CASKSSTSGSYEQYF. In DNA form, the CDR3 reads TGTGCCAGCAAGAGTAGTACTAGCGGGTCCTACGAGCAGTACTTC. V gene TRBV6-5 combines with J gene TRBJ2-7; 9 nucleotides agree with TRBD2. The V and J ends lost 7 bases and 1 base, in that order; junction bases with no gene match: 8. The CDR3 loop spans 15 amino acids. CDR1 is MNHEY, CDR2 SVGAGI, per germline.

This chain connects TRBV4-3 to TRBJ2-1; 7 bases agree with TRBD2. This CDR3 spans 16 amino acids. The J segment lost 3 bases and the V segment lost 6 bases, leaving 11 bases of the junction unmatched. The germline V gene encodes CDR1 LGHNA and CDR2 YSLEER. The DNA for the CDR3 is TGCGCCAGCAGTGACACTCTAACGGGGGGCTACAATGAGCAGTTCTTC. It is translated as CASSDTLTGGYNEQFF.

This chain connects TRBV6-1 to TRBJ2-7; weak D call: TRBD2 (5 bases). V lost 2 bases and J lost 2, with 10 bases in between. Germline lookup yields CDR1 MNHNS and CDR2 SASEGT. This CDR3 comprises 14 residues. The CDR3 bases are TGTGCCAGCAGTGAACAGCCCGGGGCCTACGAGCAGTACTTC. It encodes CASSEQPGAYEQYF.

This chain links TRBV9 with TRBJ2-2, with 8 bases identical to TRBD2. V dropped 2 bases and J dropped 7; count of bases not matched to a gene: 10. The CDR3 loop spans 16 amino acids. Germline V gives CDR1 SGDLS, CDR2 YYNGEE. CDR3 in amino acids: CASSVGSGGHDGELFF. The CDR3 nucleotides are TGTGCCAGCAGCGTCGGATCGGGGGGGCATGACGGGGAGCTGTTTTTT.

The V call is TRBV7-8, the J call TRBJ1-2; D unclear. V was shortened by 0 bases and J by 0 bases, with 8 bases between the two germline ends. CDR1 and CDR2 from the germline V gene are SGHVS and FQNEAQ. The CDR3 is made up of 15 amino acids. The CDR3 sequence: CASSLARQTNYGYTF. DNA for the CDR3: TGTGCCAGCAGCTTAGCGCGGCAGACTAACTATGGCTACACCTTC. The variable domain in full, completed from reference TRBV7-8 and TRBJ1-2, reads GAGVSQSPRYKVAKRGQDVALRCDPISGHVSLFWYQQALGQGPEFLTYFQNEAQLDKSGLPSDRFFAERPEGSVSTLKIQRTQQEDSAVYLCASSLARQTNYGYTFGSGTRLTVV.

V and J are TRBV6-1 and TRBJ1-5; possible D gene TRBD1, 6 bases. The germline CDR1 and CDR2 sequences are MNHNS and SASEGT. V lost 2 bases and J lost 7, with 12 bases in between. The CDR3 has 14 amino acids. The CDR3 sequence: CASSEQQGPQPQHF. The CDR3 DNA reads TGTGCCAGCAGTGAACAACAGGGACCCCAGCCCCAGCATTTT.

This clone was recorded a few times. The chain uses TRBV5-1 and TRBJ2-1, with D perhaps TRBD2 (6 bases). V shed 4 bases and J shed 5 bases, with 19 bases lying between them. The CDR3 covers 16 residues. Germline lookup yields CDR1 SGHRS and CDR2 YFSETQ. DNA for the CDR3: TGCGCCAGCAGCGCGAGGCGCGGGGTAGGCGACAATGAGCAGTTCTTC. Translating it yields CASSARRGVGDNEQFF. Filled out from reference TRBV5-1 and TRBJ2-1, the complete variable domain reads KAGVTQTPRYLIKTRGQQVTLSCSPISGHRSVSWYQQTPGQGLQFLFEYFSETQRNKGNFPGRFSGRQFSNSRSEMNVSTLELGDSALYLCASSARRGVGDNEQFFGPGTRLTVL.

The chain links TRBV13 to TRBJ2-3; possibly TRBD1 for D (5 bases). The CDR3 has 15 residues. Trimming stripped 1 base from V and 4 bases from J, with 12 bases between. CDR1 is PRHDT and CDR2 is FYEKMQ in the germline V gene (reference sequence). This CDR3 reads CASSLEQEKPDTQYF. CDR3 nucleotides: TGTGCCAGCAGCTTAGAACAGGAGAAACCAGATACGCAGTATTTT.

In this sample, this clone turned up a few times. The V and J genes are TRBV10-2 and TRBJ2-7, with 10 bases identical to TRBD1. The CDR3 runs to 13 residues. The junction had 4 bases not matched to a gene; V was cut back by 7 bases and J by 4 bases. Germline V lookup: CDR1 WSHSY, CDR2 SAAADI. CDR3 sequence (DNA): TGCGCCAGCACCGACAGGGGGCGGTACGAGCAGTACTTC. It translates to CASTDRGRYEQYF.

J is TRBJ1-2 and V is TRBV7-9; D remains unclear. The V and J ends lost 0 bases and 2 bases respectively, with 13 bases between them. This CDR3 is 16 amino acids long. In germline, CDR1 is SEHNR, CDR2 FQNEAQ (reference sequence). The chain's CDR3 is CASSLAAPDKNYGYTF. As DNA, the CDR3 is TGTGCCAGCAGCTTAGCGGCACCCGATAAGAACTATGGCTACACCTTC. Full variable domain (remainder filled in from reference TRBV7-9 and TRBJ1-2): DTGVSQNPRHKITKRGQNVTFRCDPISEHNRLYWYRQTLGQGPEFLTYFQNEAQLEKSRLLSDRFSAERPKGSFSTLEIQRTEQGDSAMYLCASSLAAPDKNYGYTFGSGTRLTVV.

This clone occurred a few times. V usage is TRBV5-1 and J usage is TRBJ1-2, with 9 bases fitting TRBD1. V dropped 4 bases and J dropped 3; count of bases not matched to a gene: 4. Germline V lookup: CDR1 SGHRS, CDR2 YFSETQ. The CDR3 extends over 14 amino acids. The CDR3 is CASSRTGADYGYTF. DNA of the CDR3: TGCGCCAGCAGCCGGACAGGGGCGGACTATGGCTACACCTTC.

The chain has TRBV6-6 and TRBJ2-1; 7 bases map to TRBD2. The junction had 7 bases not matched to a gene; V was cut back by 3 bases and J by 8 bases. The CDR3 is 14 amino acids. Germline CDR1 reads MNHNY; CDR2 reads SVGAGI (reference sequence). CDR3 nucleotides: TGTGCCAGCAGTTATTTGGGCGGGGGTCATGAGCAGTTCTTC. Translated: CASSYLGGGHEQFF.

Concerning this clone itself: Within the sample, other DNA sequences also encode this same CDR3. The CDR3 reads CASSWSRVRVDEQFF. DNA of the CDR3: TGTGCCAGCAGCTGGAGCAGAGTCCGAGTGGATGAGCAGTTCTTC. The chain has TRBV5-6 and TRBJ2-1, with D hard to call. Germline assignment: CDR1 SGHDT and CDR2 YYEEEE. The CDR3 sequence is 15 residues long. Trimming took off 3 bases at V and 8 bases at J, with 18 bases between the two ends.

This chain uses TRBV6-1 with TRBJ2-2; D is ambiguous. CDR1 is MNHNS, CDR2 SASEGT, per germline. This CDR3 spans 13 amino acids. V was pared by 2 bases and J by 3 bases, with 4 bases between. CDR3 protein: CASSERYTGELFF. For the CDR3, the DNA is TGTGCCAGCAGTGAACGTTACACCGGGGAGCTGTTTTTT.